The sample holds a few counts of the clone carrying this T cell receptor beta chain. Its antigen is undetermined. Amplification used 60 Vbeta primers and 13 Jbeta primers. Profiling relied on immunoSEQ multiplex PCR, and the TCRdb table lists in-frame clones only, not all of them. The repertoire consists of around 87,000 clones, with 81% occurring once and the leading ten covering approximately 1.2%. This sample is drawn from a study of cytomegalovirus exposure and HLA in healthy donors. Study findings and constraints: Rarity marked most TCR sequences, yet some public TCRs occurred in many donors. Productive rates of about 90% or about 30% were seen for most TCR beta V segments in an earlier analysis.

Sequenced material: PBMCs. The origin of this receptor is a girl aged 2 to 9 in good health and CMV-seropositive.

CDR3 in DNA: TGTGCCAGCAGCTTACAGGGGGCAACCAATGAGCAGTTCTTC. This translates into CASSLQGATNEQFF. V is TRBV7-9 and J is TRBJ2-1; 8 bases are a match to TRBD1. The CDR3 runs to 14 residues. From germline, CDR1 is SEHNR and CDR2 FQNEAQ (reference sequence). V lost 2 bases, J lost 6 bases, and 3 bases stayed unmatched. Supplemented by reference TRBV7-9 and TRBJ2-1, the full variable domain reads DTGVSQNPRHKITKRGQNVTFRCDPISEHNRLYWYRQTLGQGPEFLTYFQNEAQLEKSRLLSDRFSAERPKGSFSTLEIQRTEQGDSAMYLCASSLQGATNEQFFGPGTRLTVL.